Shown below are 25 T cell receptor beta chains from a single sample sequenced in a study of T-cell reconstitution after alpha-beta-depleted transplantation in children. During its preparation, the TCRbeta library received unique molecular identifiers. Each CDR3 protein gets one entry after TCRdb re-called the PCR reads with MiXCR. The sample yields a few hundred thousand distinct CDR3 sequences, 11% seen once. The material was peripheral blood, obtained 180 days after TCRalphabeta/CD19-depleted stem cell transplant. These receptors came from a male patient between 2 and 15 years old who had a stem cell transplant for chronic granulomatous disease, so the T cells may come from the graft donor.

This clonotype was picked up many times. The rearrangement joins TRBV20-1 to TRBJ2-1; 7 bases align to TRBD1. Germline trimming cut 5 bases from V and 9 bases from J; bases unmatched to any gene: 7. The CDR3 consists of 12 residues. Germline values: CDR1 DFQATT, CDR2 SNEGSKA (reference sequence). This chain's CDR3 is CSALRTGPEQFF. The CDR3 DNA reads TGCAGTGCTCTTAGGACAGGCCCTGAGCAGTTCTTC.

This clonotype was seen repeatedly, ten times or more. The gene calls are TRBV6-2 or TRBV6-3 and TRBJ2-7; D possibly matches TRBD1 or TRBD2 (5 bases each). This CDR3 comprises 11 residues. The germline V gene has CDR1 MNHEY and CDR2 SVGEGT. The ends were cut back, 10 bases at V and 3 bases at J, with 10 bases in the middle. This CDR3 is CAIGTLYEQYF. DNA of the CDR3: TGTGCCATTGGGACGCTCTACGAGCAGTACTTC.

The sample holds many counts of this clonotype. The chain carries TRBV29-1 and TRBJ2-3, with 7 nucleotides matching TRBD1. J gave up 7 bases and V 4 bases, and 5 bases lay outside the gene matches. Looked up from germline, CDR1 is SQVTM and CDR2 is ANQGSEA. The CDR3 contains 12 residues. CDR3 loop: CSVGDRDYTQYF. The CDR3 bases are TGCAGCGTTGGTGACAGGGATTATACGCAGTATTTT.

The table lists this clonotype with many counts. V is TRBV7-8 and J is TRBJ2-2; D might be TRBD1 (6 bases). The CDR3 consists of 17 residues. Germline CDR1 reads SGHVS; CDR2 reads FQNEAQ. Trimming cost V 3 bases and J 8 bases, with 22 bases left between them. CDR3 residues: CASSFRLRDISGGELFF. The CDR3, as DNA: TGTGCCAGCAGCTTCCGACTTCGGGACATATCCGGAGGGGAGCTGTTTTTT.

Many counts were recorded for this clonotype. This chain links TRBV20-1 with TRBJ2-1; TRBD2 matches 9 bases. This CDR3 spans 13 amino acids. Germline CDR1 reads DFQATT; CDR2 reads SNEGSKA (reference sequence). V lost 8 bases and J lost 4; bases outside the gene matches: 6. The CDR3 DNA is TGCAGTATAAGGACTAGCGTGTACAATGAGCAGTTCTTC. Translation: CSIRTSVYNEQFF.

As for this clonotype: A much larger clone sits a single nucleotide away, making a read error possible. The chain carries TRBV12-3 or TRBV12-4 and TRBJ1-6, with 9 bases matching TRBD1. This CDR3 is 18 amino acids long. The ends lost 6 bases at V and 0 bases at J; junction bases unmatched: 9. The CDR3 coding sequence is TGTGCCAGCAGCTCCGGGACAGGGATGAGCTCCTATAATTCACCCCTCCACTTT. Residues: CASSSGTGMSSYNSPLHF.

This clonotype was seen more than once but under ten times. The CDR3 nucleotides are TGCGCCAGCAGCCAAGACCCAGGGGTCTCCTACAATGAGCAGTTCTTC. Translating gives CASSQDPGVSYNEQFF. This chain uses TRBV4-3 with TRBJ2-1; possible D gene TRBD1, 6 bases. Germline V CDR1 and CDR2: LGHNA, YSLEER. Trimming cost V 0 bases and J 0 bases, with 9 bases left between them. The CDR3 runs 16 residues.

This clonotype was detected ten times or more. The chain carries TRBV5-6 and TRBJ1-2, with TRBD1 matching 7 bases. Germline CDR1 and CDR2: SGHDT and YYEEEE. Trimming took 6 bases from V and 2 from J; bases not matched to a gene: 10. The CDR3 length is 15 residues. DNA of the CDR3: TGTGCCAGCATGCTAGGGGGCAAACCGAACTATGGCTACACCTTC. Translated, it gives CASMLGGKPNYGYTF.

This clonotype was counted at least ten times. The DNA for the CDR3 is TGCGCCAGCAGCTTGGAGATCGGGGACAGGGTAACCTACGAGCAGTACTTC. Translated, it gives CASSLEIGDRVTYEQYF. The chain combines TRBV5-1 with TRBJ2-7, with TRBD1 matching over 9 bases. The J segment lost 2 bases and the V segment lost 0 bases, leaving 9 bases of the junction unmatched. The germline V gene has CDR1 SGHRS and CDR2 YFSETQ. CDR3 length equals 17 residues. Based on the CDR3 plus reference TRBV5-1 and TRBJ2-7, the full variable domain is KAGVTQTPRYLIKTRGQQVTLSCSPISGHRSVSWYQQTPGQGLQFLFEYFSETQRNKGNFPGRFSGRQFSNSRSEMNVSTLELGDSALYLCASSLEIGDRVTYEQYFGPGTRLTVT.

This clonotype was counted at least ten times. This chain joins TRBV7-6 and TRBJ2-3; D is perhaps TRBD2 (6 bases). This CDR3 contains 15 residues. From germline, CDR1 is SGHVS and CDR2 FNYEAQ. Trimming took 5 bases from V and 4 from J, leaving 16 bases between them. DNA of the CDR3: TGTGCCAGCAGCCCACGTAGACTAGATCCAGATACGCAGTATTTT. Encoded protein: CASSPRRLDPDTQYF. Variable domain in full (rest from reference TRBV7-6 and TRBJ2-3): GAGVSQSPRYKVTKRGQDVALRCDPISGHVSLYWYRQALGQGPEFLTYFNYEAQQDKSGLPNDRFSAERPEGSISTLTIQRTEQRDSAMYRCASSPRRLDPDTQYFGPGTRLTVL.

The sample holds many counts of this clonotype. The gene calls are TRBV3-1 and TRBJ2-1; 7 positions match TRBD2. CDR3 size: 14 residues. J lost 8 bases, V lost 1 base, and 5 bases had no gene match. The germline V gene encodes CDR1 LGHDT and CDR2 YNNKEL (reference sequence). CDR3 region: CASSQVPRGDEQFF. In DNA, the CDR3 is TGTGCCAGCAGCCAAGTTCCCCGGGGGGATGAGCAGTTCTTC.

This clonotype was detected many times. The rearrangement links TRBV7-8 to TRBJ2-7, with 8 bases that match TRBD1. V trimming: 5 bases; J trimming: 3 bases; junction bases outside the gene matches: 9. The CDR3 runs 15 residues. Germline V gives CDR1 SGHVS, CDR2 FQNEAQ. CDR3 sequence reads: CASSTRTGGLYEQYF. The CDR3 nucleotides are TGTGCCAGCAGCACCCGAACAGGGGGTCTCTACGAGCAGTACTTC.

This clonotype was observed many times. V usage is TRBV12-3 or TRBV12-4 and J usage is TRBJ2-6; a weak D match, TRBD1 (6 bases). The CDR3 is made up of 17 amino acids. V was shortened by 8 bases and J by 3 bases, with 20 bases between the two germline ends. The CDR3 nucleotides read TGTGCCAGCGCGCCCCCGGACAGAGAGCGTGGGGCCAACGTCCTGACTTTC. Amino acids: CASAPPDRERGANVLTF.

Ten or more counts support this clonotype. The V gene is TRBV20-1, the J gene TRBJ2-5; 8 bases are shared with TRBD1. Germline V gene sequence: CDR1 DFQATT, CDR2 SNEGSKA (reference sequence). The CDR3 totals 12 residues. With V trimmed by 4 bases and J by 7 bases, 5 bases remained unmatched. For the CDR3, the DNA is TGCAGTGCTATACAGGGGGAGGTGACCCAGTACTTC. Translated: CSAIQGEVTQYF.

This clonotype was detected only a few times. This chain uses TRBV7-9 with TRBJ1-6; unclear D gene. The CDR3 spans 12 residues. Germline CDR1 is SEHNR and CDR2 is FQNEAQ (reference sequence). The V end was cut by 5 bases, the J end by 13 bases, with 12 bases between. The CDR3 nucleotides are TGTGCCAGCAGCCCGGAAGGGAACCCCCTCCACTTT. This codes for CASSPEGNPLHF.

Many counts were recorded for this clonotype. The V gene is TRBV20-1, the J gene TRBJ2-2; D perhaps matches TRBD2 (6 bases). CDR3 length: 14 residues. Per germline, CDR1 DFQATT and CDR2 SNEGSKA (reference sequence). The V gene lost 1 base and the J gene lost 2 bases, with 8 bases spanning the gap. In DNA, the CDR3 is TGCAGTGCTAGAGCACTAGCCAACACCGGGGAGCTGTTTTTT. Protein sequence: CSARALANTGELFF.

In its sample, this clonotype was seen many times. This sequence joins TRBV10-3 and TRBJ1-4, with D perhaps matching TRBD1 (6 bases). This CDR3 comprises 15 residues. From germline, CDR1 is ENHRY and CDR2 SYGVKD. Trimming pared 6 bases from V and 5 bases from J, leaving 16 bases between. DNA for the CDR3: TGTGCCATCAGGAATACTTCCACAGGGAATGAAAAACTGTTTTTT. This translates into CAIRNTSTGNEKLFF.

As to this clonotype: A much larger clone lies one base from this, so it may be a read error. The rearrangement joins TRBV18 to TRBJ1-5; TRBD1 might be the D (6 bases). The CDR3 spans 16 residues. Germline lookup yields CDR1 KGHSH and CDR2 LQKENI. As DNA, the CDR3 is TGTGCCAGCTCACCCCTAGGGCAGGGGACGAATCAGCACCAGCATTTT. The encoded protein is CASSPLGQGTNQHQHF.

This clonotype has more than one count but fewer than ten. The V call is TRBV27, the J call TRBJ1-6, with TRBD1 matching over 7 bases. After removal of 2 bases from V and 9 bases from J, the junction contained 7 bases not matched to a gene. CDR1 and CDR2 (germline): MNHEY, SMNVEV (reference sequence). The CDR3 is 15 residues long. CDR3 DNA sequence: TGTGCCAGCAGTTTAGCAGGGGCAGGGGGTTCACCCCTCCACTTT. This encodes CASSLAGAGGSPLHF.

The sample holds a few counts of this clonotype. The J gene is TRBJ2-5, the V gene TRBV5-1, with 8 bases that match TRBD2. Germline-derived CDR1 and CDR2 are SGHRS and YFSETQ. The CDR3 sequence is 16 residues long. After removal of 3 bases from V and 7 bases from J, the junction contained 14 bases not matched to a gene. CDR3 coding DNA: TGCGCCAGCAGCTGGGAACTAGCGGCCCGAGCGGGGACCCAGTACTTC. Translation: CASSWELAARAGTQYF.

The table lists this clonotype with a few counts. This rearrangement joins TRBV19 to TRBJ1-6; a weak D match, TRBD1 (5 bases). V lost 7 bases to trimming and J lost 9 bases, with 19 bases between them. The length of the CDR3 is 15 residues. Germline assignment: CDR1 LNHDA and CDR2 SQIVND (reference sequence). The CDR3 DNA sequence: TGTGCCAGTATTGCCGGGACTCATCCTGGTTCACCCCTCCACTTT. Its protein product is CASIAGTHPGSPLHF.

This clonotype was detected many times. The V gene is TRBV6-5, the J gene TRBJ2-3, with D uncertain. The CDR3 covers 15 residues. The V end was cut by 0 bases, the J end by 2 bases, with 9 bases between. The germline gives CDR1 MNHEY, CDR2 SVGAGI. CDR3 region: CASSYSARFTDTQYF. CDR3 nucleotides: TGTGCCAGCAGTTACTCGGCGCGGTTCACAGATACGCAGTATTTT.

Many counts were recorded for this clonotype. The V gene is TRBV3-1, the J gene TRBJ2-7, with D unresolved. Germline V gives CDR1 LGHDT, CDR2 YNNKEL (reference sequence). The CDR3 length is 14 residues. Between the trimmed V and J ends, which lost 0 bases and 1 base, there was a span of 7 bases. CDR3 residues: CASSQDSRSYEQYF. The CDR3, as DNA: TGTGCCAGCAGCCAAGATAGTAGGTCCTACGAGCAGTACTTC.

There are many counts of this clonotype. This may be a read error, as it is one base from a much larger clone. V and J are TRBV12-3 or TRBV12-4 and TRBJ2-3; D unclear. The length of the CDR3 is 12 residues. The V gene lost 3 bases and the J gene lost 4 bases, with 5 bases spanning the gap. CDR3 bases: TGTGCCAGCAGTTTCAGCGCAGATACGCAGTATTTT. Protein sequence: CASSFSADTQYF.

This clonotype has ten or more counts. The V and J genes are TRBV4-2 and TRBJ2-1; D may correspond to TRBD1 or TRBD2 (5 bases each). CDR1 is LGHNA, CDR2 YNFKEQ, per germline. The V and J ends lost 3 bases and 9 bases respectively, with 18 bases between them. CDR3 length equals 15 residues. The CDR3 loop is CASSHGGATQGEQFF. The CDR3 coding sequence is TGTGCCAGCAGCCATGGGGGTGCCACGCAGGGTGAGCAGTTCTTC.